The next 7 T cell receptor beta chains were all read from a single sample in a study of shared clonotypes between healthy human individuals. Sequenced by immunoSEQ multiplex PCR; TCRdb stores in-frame clones only, minus some. The repertoire has hundreds of thousands of clones, 55% to 75% of them found once; the top ten carry under 2%. Sequenced sample: memory CD4+ T cells sorted from blood. As for subset: CD45RA-negative fraction. Receptors originate from a woman aged 30 to 39 in good health.

To note about this clone: Other DNA sequences from this sample encode an identical CDR3 as well. The V call is TRBV6-4, the J call TRBJ2-1; TRBD2 matches at 12 bases. Per germline, CDR1 MRHNA and CDR2 SNTAGT. J gave up 2 bases and V 6 bases, and 2 bases lay outside the gene matches. The CDR3 is 15 amino acids. CDR3 residues: CASSRLAGAYNEQFF. The CDR3 DNA sequence: TGTGCCAGCAGCCGACTAGCGGGAGCCTACAATGAGCAGTTCTTC.

The chain joins TRBV7-9 to TRBJ2-7; possible D gene TRBD2, 6 bases. The CDR3 covers 12 residues. The V gene's germline CDR1 is SEHNR and CDR2 FQNEAQ (reference sequence). The V gene lost 8 bases and the J gene lost 4 bases, with 12 bases spanning the gap. The CDR3 DNA follows: TGTGCCAGCGGGACTTCTAGTTACGAGCAGTACTTC. Its translation is CASGTSSYEQYF.

The chain uses TRBV5-1 and TRBJ1-4, with 7 positions matching TRBD1. The CDR3 covers 16 residues. After removal of 1 base from V and 8 bases from J, the junction contained 11 bases not matched to a gene. Per germline, CDR1 SGHRS and CDR2 YFSETQ. In nucleotides, the CDR3 is TGCGCCAGCAGCTTGCAAGGGGGCCATAGCGAGGAAAAACTGTTTTTT. This codes for CASSLQGGHSEEKLFF.

The rearrangement links TRBV7-9 to TRBJ2-1, with 10 bases fitting TRBD2. This CDR3 contains 16 residues. The germline CDR1 and CDR2 sequences are SEHNR and FQNEAQ (reference sequence). J was trimmed by 6 bases and V by 4 bases; bases with no gene match: 9. The CDR3 nucleotides read TGTGCCAGCAGCTCGAGCTGGGGACTAGCGAGCAATGAGCAGTTCTTC. It yields the protein CASSSSWGLASNEQFF.

The gene calls are TRBV6-5 and TRBJ2-5, with D uncertain. V lost 5 bases and J 7 bases, leaving 8 bases between the germline ends. CDR3 length: 11 amino acids. Germline V gene lookup returns CDR1 MNHEY and CDR2 SVGAGI. The CDR3 here is CASSGSRTQYF. The DNA for the CDR3 is TGTGCCAGCAGTGGGTCGAGGACCCAGTACTTC.

This chain links TRBV19 with TRBJ2-1, with a weak D call TRBD2 (5 bases). The CDR3 contains 15 residues. The V end was cut by 7 bases, the J end by 0 bases, with 13 bases between. The germline gives CDR1 LNHDA, CDR2 SQIVND (reference sequence). The CDR3 reads CASKGRESSYNEQFF. In DNA form, the CDR3 reads TGTGCCAGTAAGGGTCGGGAAAGCTCCTACAATGAGCAGTTCTTC.

The chain is built from TRBV5-4 and TRBJ2-3, with TRBD2 matching over 12 bases. Germline loops: CDR1 SGHNT, CDR2 YYREEE (reference sequence). The CDR3 is 16 residues long. With V trimmed by 3 bases and J by 1 base, 3 bases remained unmatched. CDR3 protein: CASSSSGRAGTDTQYF. The DNA for the CDR3 is TGTGCCAGCAGCTCTAGCGGGAGGGCCGGCACAGATACGCAGTATTTT.